Listed here are 21 T cell receptor beta chains from one sample, sequenced in a study of shared clonotypes between healthy human individuals. Some clones are missing from TCRdb's copy, which holds only in-frame ones; the method was immunoSEQ multiplex PCR. The sample lists about 2.2 million clones; 93% were seen once. The naive CD8 fraction comprised CD45RO-negative cells positively selected for CCR7 and excluded terminally differentiated effector memory CD45RA+ cells. Sequencing was performed on naive CD8+ T cells from PBMCs. The receptors derive from a man aged 18 to 30 in good health. Some clones in this sample may be carry-over from other donors' samples.

As regards this clone: Additional DNA sequences in this sample encode the identical CDR3. The chain joins TRBV28 to TRBJ2-7; D not resolved. Germline V gene lookup returns CDR1 MDHEN and CDR2 SYDVKM. Trimming left V 3 bases short and J 3 bases short, with 6 bases between. This CDR3 region has 12 residues. Here the CDR3 DNA reads TGTGCCAGCAGTTTTATCAGCTACGAGCAGTACTTC. Amino acids: CASSFISYEQYF.

The rearrangement joins TRBV10-1 to TRBJ1-1, with D possibly TRBD1 on 5 matching bases. CDR1 is WNHNN and CDR2 is SYGVQD in the germline V gene (reference sequence). The germline V and J ends were trimmed by 2 bases and 4 bases, with 8 bases remaining between them. The CDR3 extends over 13 amino acids. DNA of the CDR3: TGCGCCAGCAGTGAGGGGAGGGGCACTGAAGCTTTCTTT. This codes for CASSEGRGTEAFF.

This clone was seen a single time. The rearrangement joins TRBV28 to TRBJ1-4; 8 positions agree with TRBD1. The CDR3 has 16 residues. Trimming took 9 bases from V and 5 from J; bases not matched to a gene: 14. Germline lookup yields CDR1 MDHEN and CDR2 SYDVKM. The CDR3 protein is CASSYGAGQENEKLFF. The CDR3 DNA is TGTGCCAGTTCTTATGGTGCGGGACAGGAGAATGAAAAACTGTTTTTT.

Note on this clone: Other DNA sequences in this specimen translate into the identical CDR3. This sequence joins TRBV28 and TRBJ1-3, with D unclear. The germline V and J ends were trimmed by 3 bases and 0 bases, with 6 bases remaining between them. CDR1 and CDR2 from the germline V gene are MDHEN and SYDVKM. This CDR3 has 14 amino acids. The CDR3 here is CASSFGNSGNTIYF. For the CDR3, the DNA is TGTGCCAGCAGTTTTGGCAACTCTGGAAACACCATATATTTT.

This chain joins TRBV6-5 and TRBJ2-7; D remains unclear. The CDR3 totals 15 residues. Germline V CDR1 and CDR2: MNHEY, SVGAGI. V gave up 4 bases and J gave up 1 base, with 14 bases separating them. CDR3 amino acids: CASSFVALPSYEQYF. The CDR3 nucleotides are TGTGCCAGCAGTTTCGTTGCGTTACCTTCCTACGAGCAGTACTTC.

The chain combines TRBV27 with TRBJ2-7; TRBD2 might be the D (5 bases). CDR3 length: 15 amino acids. The V end was cut by 6 bases, the J end by 3 bases, with 18 bases between. CDR1 is MNHEY, CDR2 SMNVEV, per germline (reference sequence). The CDR3 here is CASRSLSDFSYEQYF. The CDR3 nucleotides are TGTGCCAGCAGATCACTCTCGGACTTTAGCTACGAGCAGTACTTC.

The chain has TRBV7-8 and TRBJ2-5, with D hard to call. The CDR3 is 12 residues long. V was pared by 5 bases and J by 5 bases, with 9 bases between. Germline V CDR1 and CDR2: SGHVS, FQNEAQ. Here the CDR3 DNA reads TGTGCCAGCAGCCCGGAATTGGAGACCCAGTACTTC. As protein: CASSPELETQYF.

On this clone itself: This CDR3 is also generated by other DNA sequences in the sample. V usage is TRBV29-1 and J usage is TRBJ2-7; D may be TRBD1 (5 bases). V lost 6 bases, J lost 0 bases, and 9 bases lay in between. CDR3 length: 12 residues. The germline CDR1 and CDR2 sequences are SQVTM and ANQGSEA. The DNA of the CDR3 is TGCAGCGTGCTGACAGCCTCCTACGAGCAGTACTTC. Translated: CSVLTASYEQYF.

V is TRBV9 and J is TRBJ2-1, with 8 positions matching TRBD2. Unmatched junction bases numbered 6, after V lost 0 bases and J lost 7 bases. Germline assignment: CDR1 SGDLS and CDR2 YYNGEE. The CDR3 sequence is 15 residues long. This CDR3 reads CASSVVGLVVNEQFF. The CDR3 bases are TGTGCCAGCAGCGTAGTGGGACTAGTGGTTAATGAGCAGTTCTTC.

This clone came up a few times. This chain links TRBV5-6 with TRBJ1-5; D possibly corresponds to TRBD1 (5 bases). V was cut by 0 bases and J by 6 bases, with 7 bases left in between. The CDR3 consists of 13 residues. Germline V lookup: CDR1 SGHDT, CDR2 YYEEEE. As DNA, the CDR3 is TGTGCCAGCAGCTTGGGCAGGGTTCAGCCCCAGCATTTT. This gives the protein CASSLGRVQPQHF.

The chain couples TRBV7-2 to TRBJ2-7; D call uncertain. The germline V and J ends were trimmed by 4 bases and 4 bases, with 11 bases remaining between them. The CDR3 length is 13 residues. Germline CDR1 reads SGHTA; CDR2 reads FQGNSA. CDR3 nucleotide sequence: TGTGCCAGCAGCTCCAACCTCCGGTACGAGCAGTACTTC. This codes for CASSSNLRYEQYF.

About this clone: The same CDR3 also results from other DNA sequences found in this sample. This chain links TRBV11-2 with TRBJ1-1; no firm D call. The CDR3 loop spans 13 amino acids. Germline loops: CDR1 SGHAT, CDR2 FQNNGV. The germline V and J ends were trimmed by 5 bases and 1 base, with 8 bases remaining between them. The CDR3 here is CASSPRGNTEAFF. For the CDR3, the DNA is TGTGCCAGCAGCCCGCGGGGGAACACTGAAGCTTTCTTT.

In nucleotides, the CDR3 is TGTGCCAGCGGAATCAGTGAAGCTTTCTTT. It translates to CASGISEAFF. The chain has TRBV6-5 and TRBJ1-1, with D unclear. V lost 8 bases and J 7 bases, leaving 8 bases between the germline ends. Germline lookup yields CDR1 MNHEY and CDR2 SVGAGI. This CDR3 spans 10 amino acids.

The V call is TRBV28, the J call TRBJ2-4; D is uncertain. This CDR3 contains 16 residues. CDR1 is MDHEN and CDR2 is SYDVKM in the germline V gene. Trimming cost V 4 bases and J 0 bases, with 13 bases left between them. The CDR3 DNA is TGTGCCAGCAGTTCTGAAACGGTACTAGCCAAAAACATTCAGTACTTC. Amino acids: CASSSETVLAKNIQYF.

J is TRBJ2-4 and V is TRBV1. TRBV1 is tagged as a pseudogene. CDR3 size: 13 residues. The DNA of the CDR3 is TGCACCAGCAGCCCAAGGGCCAAAAACATTCAGTACTTC. This encodes CTSSPRAKNIQYF.

The rearrangement uses TRBV5-6 and TRBJ2-2; maybe TRBD2 (6 bases). V was clipped by 4 bases and J by 6 bases, with 13 bases between them. The CDR3 sequence is 14 residues long. The germline V gene encodes CDR1 SGHDT and CDR2 YYEEEE. This CDR3 is CASSPREWAGELFF. In DNA form, the CDR3 reads TGTGCCAGCAGCCCGCGGGAATGGGCCGGGGAGCTGTTTTTT.

The chain joins TRBV7-9 to TRBJ1-5, with a weak D call TRBD1 (5 bases). CDR1 and CDR2 (germline): SEHNR, FQNEAQ (reference sequence). The V gene lost 1 base and the J gene lost 3 bases, with 10 bases spanning the gap. The CDR3 totals 15 residues. CDR3 sequence: CASSLVTGDNQPQHF. CDR3 DNA: TGTGCCAGCAGCTTAGTAACAGGAGACAATCAGCCCCAGCATTTT.

This chain joins TRBV7-6 and TRBJ2-3; possible D gene TRBD1, 6 bases. The CDR3 extends over 16 amino acids. The V gene's germline CDR1 is SGHVS and CDR2 FNYEAQ. With 0 bases removed from V and 4 bases from J, the gap between germline ends came to 14 bases. In DNA form, the CDR3 reads TGTGCCAGCAGCTTAGCGGAGGCAGGGGACGCAGATACGCAGTATTTT. Its protein product is CASSLAEAGDADTQYF.

This clone has more than one count but fewer than ten. The chain joins TRBV28 to TRBJ1-1; 8 nucleotides align to TRBD1. The CDR3 is made up of 15 amino acids. Germline-derived CDR1 and CDR2 are MDHEN and SYDVKM. The V gene end was trimmed by 4 bases and the J gene end by 0 bases; junction bases not matched to a gene: 4. The chain's CDR3 is CASSSGTGLNTEAFF. In DNA, the CDR3 is TGTGCCAGCAGTTCAGGGACAGGACTGAACACTGAAGCTTTCTTT.

This chain links TRBV7-8 with TRBJ2-3; D might be TRBD1 (5 bases). CDR1 and CDR2 (germline): SGHVS, FQNEAQ. The CDR3 extends over 13 amino acids. V dropped 5 bases and J dropped 2 bases, with 8 bases sitting between them. The DNA for the CDR3 is TGTGCCAGCAGCCAGGACAACACAGATACGCAGTATTTT. Translating gives CASSQDNTDTQYF.

CDR3 loop: CASSLVYGTEAFF. In DNA form, the CDR3 reads TGTGCCAGCAGCTTAGTTTATGGCACTGAAGCTTTCTTT. This chain connects TRBV11-1 to TRBJ1-1; D uncertain. V lost 1 base to trimming and J lost 4 bases, with 7 bases between them. The CDR3 length is 13 residues. Germline CDR1 SGHAT, CDR2 FQDESV (reference sequence).